The 19 T cell receptor beta chains below come from one sample, sequenced in a study of blood T cell repertoires in COVID-19 (dated by TCRdb to about 2020). The library was prepared using the immunoSEQ multiplex PCR assay. TCRdb obtained this table from immuneACCESS and retained in-frame rearrangements with V and J assigned. These tables miss some clones; where compared with another copy, unresolved V genes account for less than half of the shortfall, and the remainder is unexplained. The sample profile shows approximately 200,000 clones; around 90% of them were found once. The top ten clones comprise approximately 1.1% of the sample. Sample: PBMCs or T cells enriched from blood (not recorded which). Every receptor here comes from a young man who had recovered from COVID-19.

The chain combines TRBV2 with TRBJ1-2, with a weak D call TRBD1 (5 bases). Trimming left V 3 bases short and J 1 base short, with 15 bases between. Germline V gives CDR1 SNHLY, CDR2 FYNNEI. CDR3 length: 16 residues. Written as DNA, the CDR3 is TGTGCCAGCAGTGAGATAGGAGACAGCAATAACTATGGCTACACCTTC. This gives the protein CASSEIGDSNNYGYTF.

This chain connects TRBV7-6 to TRBJ2-1; 9 positions match TRBD1. The CDR3 is 15 residues long. Germline assignment: CDR1 SGHVS and CDR2 FNYEAQ. V shed 4 bases, J shed 1 base, and the junction held 2 bases outside the gene matches. The CDR3 reads CASSYDRGSYNEQFF. The CDR3 coding sequence is TGTGCCAGCAGCTACGACAGGGGGTCCTACAATGAGCAGTTCTTC.

This clone was observed a handful of times. One end of the junction does not line up with germline, which may come from a read error. The genes are TRBV7-2 and TRBJ2-7; no firm D call. Germline lookup yields CDR1 SGHTA and CDR2 FQGNSA. The CDR3 spans 13 residues. This chain's CDR3 is CASTLTYISEQYF. The CDR3 DNA follows: TGTGCCAGCACCTTAACTTATATCTCAGAGCAGTACTTC.

V gene TRBV14 combines with J gene TRBJ1-3; D gene ambiguous. Germline lookup yields CDR1 SGHDN and CDR2 FVKESK. The CDR3 covers 15 residues. The V end lost 2 bases, the J end lost 2 bases, and 10 bases lay between the germline ends. This CDR3 is CASSQFRRPGNTIYF. The CDR3 coding sequence is TGTGCCAGCAGCCAATTCCGGAGGCCTGGAAACACCATATATTTT.

The count of this clone is one. CDR3 sequence: CASSRQAGGPYEQFF. The CDR3 DNA is TGTGCCAGCAGCCGCCAAGCGGGAGGGCCCTATGAGCAGTTCTTC. The chain recombines TRBV11-3 with TRBJ2-1, with TRBD2 matching over 10 bases. Germline V CDR1 and CDR2: SGHNT, YENEEA. The CDR3 runs 15 residues. V lost 5 bases, J lost 8 bases, and 9 bases stayed unmatched.

The V gene is TRBV30, the J gene TRBJ2-1; D perhaps matches TRBD1 (5 bases). Per germline, CDR1 GTSNPN and CDR2 SVGIG (reference sequence). The CDR3 runs to 13 residues. The V and J ends lost 1 base and 4 bases respectively, with 8 bases between them. This CDR3 is CAWSATGYNEQFF. CDR3 nucleotides: TGTGCCTGGAGTGCAACAGGTTACAATGAGCAGTTCTTC.

The rearrangement joins TRBV27 to TRBJ2-7, with unresolved D. This CDR3 has 17 residues. Germline V CDR1 and CDR2: MNHEY, SMNVEV (reference sequence). The germline V and J ends were trimmed by 5 bases and 0 bases, with 20 bases remaining between them. The CDR3 region is CASSLRERFGSSYEQYF. The CDR3 DNA follows: TGTGCCAGCAGTCTACGCGAGAGATTCGGGTCCTCCTACGAGCAGTACTTC.

This chain uses TRBV6-6 with TRBJ2-2; D gene ambiguous. The CDR3 contains 15 residues. The V and J ends lost 0 bases and 0 bases respectively, with 5 bases between them. The germline CDR1 and CDR2 sequences are MNHNY and SVGAGI (reference sequence). For the CDR3, the DNA is TGTGCCAGCAGTTACTCTAGCCCGAACACCGGGGAGCTGTTTTTT. As protein: CASSYSSPNTGELFF.

The gene calls are TRBV6-5 and TRBJ2-7; the match to TRBD1 covers 9 bases. V dropped 6 bases and J dropped 4; count of bases not matched to a gene: 10. Germline V gene lookup returns CDR1 MNHEY and CDR2 SVGAGI. CDR3 size: 15 residues. The CDR3 nucleotides are TGTGCCAGCAGCATACAGGGGGCGACCCTTTACGAGCAGTACTTC. Protein sequence: CASSIQGATLYEQYF.

The chain joins TRBV6-2 or TRBV6-3 to TRBJ1-1; D not certain. The CDR3 consists of 16 residues. CDR1 MNHEY and CDR2 SVGEGT come from the germline V gene. Trimming pared 2 bases from V and 1 base from J, leaving 14 bases between. The CDR3 DNA sequence: TGTGCCAGCAGTTACAGGCCCCCATCGGGGAACACTGAAGCTTTCTTT. It codes for CASSYRPPSGNTEAFF.

V is TRBV6-5 and J is TRBJ1-2; D may be TRBD1 (6 bases). Germline CDR1 is MNHEY and CDR2 is SVGAGI. The CDR3 has 13 amino acids. Trimming shortened V by 6 bases and J by 7 bases, and 15 bases separated the two germline ends. The CDR3 nucleotides are TGTGCCAGCAGGGACAGCTCGGCTCGTGGCTACACCTTC. Encoded protein: CASRDSSARGYTF.

J is TRBJ2-7 and V is TRBV6-4; 12 bases map to TRBD2. This CDR3 contains 17 residues. V dropped 9 bases and J dropped 2; count of bases not matched to a gene: 14. Germline CDR1 reads MRHNA; CDR2 reads SNTAGT. DNA of the CDR3: TGTGCCAGGCACTCCCAGGGACTAGCGGGTCTTCCCTACGAGCAGTACTTC. This sequence encodes CARHSQGLAGLPYEQYF.

CDR3 DNA: TGTGCCAGTAGTATAATAGGAGTGTGGGACAGGGTATATCAGCCCCAGCATTTT. Translating it yields CASSIIGVWDRVYQPQHF. The chain combines TRBV19 with TRBJ1-5, with TRBD1 identical over 9 bases. This CDR3 comprises 18 residues. Germline CDR1 is LNHDA and CDR2 is SQIVND (reference sequence). The V segment lost 2 bases and the J segment 5 bases; nucleotides outside the gene matches: 13.

V is TRBV12-5 and J is TRBJ2-3; D may be TRBD2 (6 bases). CDR1 and CDR2 from the germline V gene are LGHNT and FRNRAP. Trimming shortened V by 11 bases and J by 8 bases, and 14 bases separated the two germline ends. The CDR3 is 11 amino acids. This CDR3 is CASGSSSTQYF. The CDR3 nucleotides are TGTGCTTCCGGGAGTTCCTCTACGCAGTATTTT.

The chain recombines TRBV19 with TRBJ2-1; 7 bases fit TRBD2. This CDR3 region has 15 residues. CDR1 and CDR2 (germline): LNHDA, SQIVND (reference sequence). Trimming cost V 1 base and J 4 bases; bases outside gene matches: 4. CDR3 sequence: CASSIAAGVYNEQFF. Written as DNA, the CDR3 is TGTGCCAGTAGTATAGCGGCGGGGGTTTACAATGAGCAGTTCTTC.

This clone showed up just once. This chain connects TRBV11-2 to TRBJ2-5, with 8 bases fitting TRBD1. The CDR3 loop spans 14 amino acids. Per the germline V gene, CDR1 is SGHAT and CDR2 is FQNNGV. The V segment lost 5 bases and the J segment 1 base; nucleotides outside the gene matches: 3. The CDR3 DNA sequence: TGTGCCAGCAGCCAAACAGGGGGCCAAGAGACCCAGTACTTC. It translates to CASSQTGGQETQYF.

V usage is TRBV29-1 and J usage is TRBJ2-7, with D perhaps matching TRBD2 (5 bases). Trimming pared 6 bases from V and 0 bases from J, leaving 9 bases between. The CDR3 totals 12 residues. Germline-derived CDR1 and CDR2 are SQVTM and ANQGSEA. For the CDR3, the DNA is TGCAGCGTGGTCCGGGACTCCTACGAGCAGTACTTC. Translating it yields CSVVRDSYEQYF.

This rearrangement joins TRBV6-5 to TRBJ1-2, with D possibly matching TRBD1 (6 bases). The germline CDR1 and CDR2 sequences are MNHEY and SVGAGI. Trimming took off 8 bases at V and 0 bases at J, with 13 bases between the two ends. This CDR3 spans 14 amino acids. For the CDR3, the DNA is TGTGCCAGCGGACAACAGGGTGCTAACTATGGCTACACCTTC. Amino acids: CASGQQGANYGYTF.

The gene calls are TRBV5-8 and TRBJ2-7; D is perhaps TRBD1 (5 bases). From germline, CDR1 is SGHTS and CDR2 YDEGEE. The CDR3 sequence is 13 residues long. Trimming took 4 bases from V and 2 from J, leaving 10 bases between them. CDR3 protein: CASSRDSTYEQYF. DNA for the CDR3: TGTGCCAGCAGCAGAGACAGTACCTACGAGCAGTACTTC.